Listed below are T cell receptor beta chains from one sample, sequenced in a study of blood T cell repertoires in COVID-19. This table comes from immunoSEQ multiplex PCR, and its TCRdb copy is limited to in-frame clones, with some not included. Among around 250,000 clones listed, less than 90% were seen once. Sequenced material: peripheral blood. The receptors shown here come from a woman aged 40 to 49 who had recovered from COVID-19. Each CDR3 is given with its conserved first and last residue. Each record gives: CDR3 DNA, CDR3 protein, J gene, D gene, clone size, V gene. A D gene is named only where the DNA matches it firmly. Clone size is given for some rows only: seen once, a few or many times, or a class if the clone is expanded.

CDR3nt: TGTGCCAGCAGTGAGTTAGGAGCCTTAGACGAGCAGTACTTC
CDR3aa: CASSELGALDEQYF
j_gene: TRBJ2-7
d_gene: NA
abundance: NA
v_gene: TRBV2

CDR3nt: TGTGCCAGCAGCTTAACGGGGGCTGGGTCAGGGGGCTCTAATACGCAGTATTTT
CDR3aa: CASSLTGAGSGGSNTQYF
j_gene: TRBJ2-3
d_gene: TRBD1
abundance: NA
v_gene: TRBV7-3

CDR3nt: TGTGCCAGCAGTGAGCGGCCTGCCGGGGAGCTGTTTTTT
CDR3aa: CASSERPAGELFF
j_gene: TRBJ2-2
d_gene: NA
abundance: NA
v_gene: TRBV2

CDR3nt: TGTGCCAGCAGCTCCCGACAGCCTTATGGCTACACCTTC
CDR3aa: CASSSRQPYGYTF
j_gene: TRBJ1-2
d_gene: NA
abundance: NA
v_gene: TRBV7-2

CDR3nt: TGTGCCAGCAGCCAACTTGGCTCCGGAGGGACCCAGTACTTC
CDR3aa: CASSQLGSGGTQYF
j_gene: TRBJ2-5
d_gene: NA
abundance: NA
v_gene: TRBV4-2

CDR3nt: TGTGCCAGCAGACAGGGGTGGGATAATTCACCCCTCCACTTT
CDR3aa: CASRQGWDNSPLHF
j_gene: TRBJ1-6
d_gene: TRBD1
abundance: NA
v_gene: TRBV6-5

CDR3nt: TGCGCCAGCAGCCAACCCGGGGACAGGGTAAAGTTAGAAGCTTTCTTT
CDR3aa: CASSQPGDRVKLEAFF
j_gene: TRBJ1-1
d_gene: TRBD1
abundance: NA
v_gene: TRBV4-1

CDR3nt: TGTGCCATCAGTCAGGTGGGGAACACTGAAGCTTTCTTT
CDR3aa: CAISQVGNTEAFF
j_gene: TRBJ1-1
d_gene: NA
abundance: NA
v_gene: TRBV10-3

CDR3nt: TGTGCCAGCAGTACACAGGGGAAAACAGATACGCAGTATTTT
CDR3aa: CASSTQGKTDTQYF
j_gene: TRBJ2-3
d_gene: TRBD1
abundance: NA
v_gene: TRBV7-2

CDR3nt: TGTGCCAGCAGCAACCGGGAGCAAGAGACCCAGTACTTC
CDR3aa: CASSNREQETQYF
j_gene: TRBJ2-5
d_gene: NA
abundance: once
v_gene: TRBV3-1/TRBV3-2

CDR3nt: TGTGCCAGCAGTCTTTACCGACAGGGAACCCCTGGCGGGGAGCTGTTTTTT
CDR3aa: CASSLYRQGTPGGELFF
j_gene: TRBJ2-2
d_gene: TRBD1
abundance: NA
v_gene: TRBV27

CDR3nt: TGTGCCAGCAGTCACGGAGGCACAGGGGTTAACTATGGCTACACCTTC
CDR3aa: CASSHGGTGVNYGYTF
j_gene: TRBJ1-2
d_gene: TRBD1
abundance: NA
v_gene: TRBV28

CDR3nt: TGTGCCAGCAGCTTTCCCCAGGCTAGCGGGGGTTTTAGGCAGTACTTC
CDR3aa: CASSFPQASGGFRQYF
j_gene: TRBJ2-7
d_gene: TRBD2
abundance: NA
v_gene: TRBV11-2

CDR3nt: TGTGCCAGTAGGGCTAGCGGGGGGGTCTACGAGCAGTACTTC
CDR3aa: CASRASGGVYEQYF
j_gene: TRBJ2-7
d_gene: TRBD2
abundance: NA
v_gene: TRBV19

CDR3nt: TGTGCCAGCAGCACCAGACAGGGGGGAAGAAACACCATATATTTT
CDR3aa: CASSTRQGGRNTIYF
j_gene: TRBJ1-3
d_gene: TRBD1
abundance: NA
v_gene: TRBV5-4

CDR3nt: TGTGCCAGCAAATTGTTCGACGAGCAGTACTTC
CDR3aa: CASKLFDEQYF
j_gene: TRBJ2-7
d_gene: NA
abundance: NA
v_gene: TRBV12-3/TRBV12-4

CDR3nt: TGTGCCAGCAGCAGAGGACAGGGGAACACTGAAGCTTTCTTT
CDR3aa: CASSRGQGNTEAFF
j_gene: TRBJ1-1
d_gene: TRBD1
abundance: NA
v_gene: TRBV11-3

CDR3nt: TGTGCCATCAGTGTAGGGGAGGACACTGAAGCTTTCTTT
CDR3aa: CAISVGEDTEAFF
j_gene: TRBJ1-1
d_gene: NA
abundance: NA
v_gene: TRBV10-3

CDR3nt: TGTGCCAGCAGTCCTCTGGGGCAGACTAATGAAAAACTGTTTTTT
CDR3aa: CASSPLGQTNEKLFF
j_gene: TRBJ1-4
d_gene: NA
abundance: NA
v_gene: TRBV27

CDR3nt: TGTGCCAGCAGTGTCCCACAAGGACAGGGACTTATGAACACTGAAGCTTTCTTT
CDR3aa: CASSVPQGQGLMNTEAFF
j_gene: TRBJ1-1
d_gene: TRBD1
abundance: NA
v_gene: TRBV6-1

CDR3nt: TGTGCCAGCAGCTTTCAGGGTTCACAAGAGACCCAGTACTTC
CDR3aa: CASSFQGSQETQYF
j_gene: TRBJ2-5
d_gene: NA
abundance: NA
v_gene: TRBV7-9

CDR3nt: TGTGCCAGAGGGAGGTTGGCGGGGGCTGCGAACACCGGGGAGCTGTTTTTT
CDR3aa: CARGRLAGAANTGELFF
j_gene: TRBJ2-2
d_gene: NA
abundance: NA
v_gene: TRBV5-3

CDR3nt: TGTGCCAGCAGTGAGGGTTTCCAATCGACAAACAATGAGCAGTTCTTC
CDR3aa: CASSEGFQSTNNEQFF
j_gene: TRBJ2-1
d_gene: NA
abundance: NA
v_gene: TRBV2

CDR3nt: TGCAGCGTCCAAGCCGGGACAAACGTGGGAAACACCATATATTTT
CDR3aa: CSVQAGTNVGNTIYF
j_gene: TRBJ1-3
d_gene: NA
abundance: many
v_gene: TRBV29-1

CDR3nt: TGTGCCAGTAGTAGGGGGACTACGAACACCGGGGAGCTGTTTTTT
CDR3aa: CASSRGTTNTGELFF
j_gene: TRBJ2-2
d_gene: TRBD2
abundance: NA
v_gene: TRBV19

CDR3nt: TGTGCCAGCAGCCACTCAGGACGTATAGCGGATTCACCCCTCCACTTT
CDR3aa: CASSHSGRIADSPLHF
j_gene: TRBJ1-6
d_gene: NA
abundance: NA
v_gene: TRBV3-1/TRBV3-2

CDR3nt: TGTGCCAGCTCAATTAGCGGGGGTCACACAGATACGCAGTATTTT
CDR3aa: CASSISGGHTDTQYF
j_gene: TRBJ2-3
d_gene: TRBD2
abundance: NA
v_gene: TRBV7-2

CDR3nt: TGTGCCAGCAGGACAGGGCATCATAATTCACCCCTCCACTTT
CDR3aa: CASRTGHHNSPLHF
j_gene: TRBJ1-6
d_gene: TRBD1
abundance: few
v_gene: TRBV6-5

CDR3nt: TGTGCCATCAGTGAGCCCGGACAACAGCCCCAGCATTTT
CDR3aa: CAISEPGQQPQHF
j_gene: TRBJ1-5
d_gene: NA
abundance: NA
v_gene: TRBV10-3

CDR3nt: TGTGCCACCAGTGAGCCTCCTACGAATACGCAGTATTTT
CDR3aa: CATSEPPTNTQYF
j_gene: TRBJ2-3
d_gene: NA
abundance: NA
v_gene: TRBV24-1

CDR3nt: TGTGCCAGCAGCCGGGAATGGGCCGTGTATGGCTACACCTTC
CDR3aa: CASSREWAVYGYTF
j_gene: TRBJ1-2
d_gene: NA
abundance: few
v_gene: TRBV7-9

CDR3nt: TGTGCAACAACCGGGGGGTTTAATTCACCCCTCCACTTT
CDR3aa: CATTGGFNSPLHF
j_gene: TRBJ1-6
d_gene: NA
abundance: few
v_gene: TRBV27

CDR3nt: TGTGCCAGCAGTTCTGTACAGACAGGCAATGAGCAGTTCTTC
CDR3aa: CASSSVQTGNEQFF
j_gene: TRBJ2-1
d_gene: NA
abundance: NA
v_gene: TRBV7-6

CDR3nt: TGTGCCAGCAGCCAAGGGTCGGACACCGAAGCTTTCTTT
CDR3aa: CASSQGSDTEAFF
j_gene: TRBJ1-1
d_gene: NA
abundance: NA
v_gene: TRBV3-1/TRBV3-2

CDR3nt: TGTGCCACCAGCAGAGATGGCGGGGGGAGGCATTACGAGCAGTACTTC
CDR3aa: CATSRDGGGRHYEQYF
j_gene: TRBJ2-7
d_gene: TRBD2
abundance: NA
v_gene: TRBV15

CDR3nt: TGTGCCAGCAAAGAGGTCGTGAAGGACAATGAGCAGTTCTTC
CDR3aa: CASKEVVKDNEQFF
j_gene: TRBJ2-1
d_gene: NA
abundance: NA
v_gene: TRBV28

CDR3nt: TGTGCCATCAGGGGGACAGGGGGCGATCAGCCCCAGCATTTT
CDR3aa: CAIRGTGGDQPQHF
j_gene: TRBJ1-5
d_gene: TRBD1
abundance: NA
v_gene: TRBV10-3

CDR3nt: TGTGCCAGCAGTATTTTCGGACAGGGCTATGGCTACACCTTC
CDR3aa: CASSIFGQGYGYTF
j_gene: TRBJ1-2
d_gene: TRBD1
abundance: NA
v_gene: TRBV6-5

CDR3nt: TGTGCCACCAGCGTTGGGGGGGTAGGAGGCACAGATACGCAGTATTTT
CDR3aa: CATSVGGVGGTDTQYF
j_gene: TRBJ2-3
d_gene: TRBD2
abundance: NA
v_gene: TRBV15

CDR3nt: TGTGCCAGCAGTACGGCGACAGATAATTCACCCCTCCACTTT
CDR3aa: CASSTATDNSPLHF
j_gene: TRBJ1-6
d_gene: NA
abundance: NA
v_gene: TRBV6-5

CDR3nt: TGTGCCAGCAGCGCAAGGGACAGGGGAGATCAGCCCCAGCATTTT
CDR3aa: CASSARDRGDQPQHF
j_gene: TRBJ1-5
d_gene: TRBD1
abundance: NA
v_gene: TRBV9

CDR3nt: TGTGCCAGCAGCTCGAGTGTAGCTAACATTCAGTACTTC
CDR3aa: CASSSSVANIQYF
j_gene: TRBJ2-4
d_gene: NA
abundance: NA
v_gene: TRBV7-2

CDR3nt: TGTGCCAGCAGTTACTCGACAGGGTTGAACACTGAAGCTTTCTTT
CDR3aa: CASSYSTGLNTEAFF
j_gene: TRBJ1-1
d_gene: TRBD1
abundance: NA
v_gene: TRBV6-5

CDR3nt: TGCGCCAGCAAGCGCCTGGTTACTGGAAACACCATATATTTT
CDR3aa: CASKRLVTGNTIYF
j_gene: TRBJ1-3
d_gene: NA
abundance: few
v_gene: TRBV5-1

CDR3nt: TGTGCCAGCAGTTTAGGTGCGTTGACAGTCCCGAGGACTGAAGCTTTCTTT
CDR3aa: CASSLGALTVPRTEAFF
j_gene: TRBJ1-1
d_gene: NA
abundance: NA
v_gene: TRBV28

CDR3nt: TGCGCCAGCAGCTTCGGGAGGGCCACCGGGGAGCTGTTTTTT
CDR3aa: CASSFGRATGELFF
j_gene: TRBJ2-2
d_gene: TRBD2
abundance: NA
v_gene: TRBV5-1

CDR3nt: TGTGCCAGCAGTTTATGGTACCCCCCACTTCCCCATGAAGCTTTCTTT
CDR3aa: CASSLWYPPLPHEAFF
j_gene: TRBJ1-1
d_gene: NA
abundance: NA
v_gene: TRBV27

CDR3nt: TGTGCCAGCAGCCCCCTACAGGGCTTAAGTGAAAAACTGTTTTTT
CDR3aa: CASSPLQGLSEKLFF
j_gene: TRBJ1-4
d_gene: NA
abundance: NA
v_gene: TRBV7-9

CDR3nt: TGCGCCAGCAGGGGGACACGGCAGAACACTGAAGCTTTCTTT
CDR3aa: CASRGTRQNTEAFF
j_gene: TRBJ1-1
d_gene: NA
abundance: NA
v_gene: TRBV4-1